This TCR beta chain was recorded in a study of response to subunit inactivated influenza vaccine. The study, taken as a whole, reports: The authors offered the suggestion that each seasonal influenza vaccination recruits few new T cells.

About this clonotype: Its specificity is not known. At one end the junction does not follow the germline gene, possibly because of a read error.

This CDR3 is built from 15 residues. Germline CDR1 and CDR2: SGDLS and YYNGEE. A single record per CDR3 protein comes from TCRdb applying MiXCR to the RT-PCR reads. Of a few hundred thousand distinct CDR3 sequences in the sample, over 20% were seen once. V and J are TRBV9 and TRBJ1-4; 7 bases are shared with TRBD1. This clonotype originated in a man between 50 and 69 years old who received an inactivated influenza vaccine. The source material was PBMCs from blood, sampled about 20 months after vaccination. The CDR3: CVSSVGGQANEKLFF. DNA of the CDR3: TGTGTCAGCAGCGTCGGCGGACAGGCTAATGAAAAACTGTTTTTT.